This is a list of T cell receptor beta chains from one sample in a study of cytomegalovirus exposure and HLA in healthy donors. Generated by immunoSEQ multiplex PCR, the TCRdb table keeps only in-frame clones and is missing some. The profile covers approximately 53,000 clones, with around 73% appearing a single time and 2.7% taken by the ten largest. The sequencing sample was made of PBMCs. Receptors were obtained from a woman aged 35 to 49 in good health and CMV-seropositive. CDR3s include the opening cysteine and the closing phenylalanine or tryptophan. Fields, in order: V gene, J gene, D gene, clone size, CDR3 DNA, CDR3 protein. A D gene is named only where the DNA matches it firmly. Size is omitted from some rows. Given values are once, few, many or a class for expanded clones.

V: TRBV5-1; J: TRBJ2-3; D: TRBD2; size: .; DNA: TGCGCCAGCAGCGAAGGGACTAGCGGGGGCACAGATACGCAGTATTTT; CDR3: CASSEGTSGGTDTQYF
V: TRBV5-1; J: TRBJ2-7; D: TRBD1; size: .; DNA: TGCGCCAGCAGCTTGGGACAGGGGTCTCACGAGCAGTACTTC; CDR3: CASSLGQGSHEQYF
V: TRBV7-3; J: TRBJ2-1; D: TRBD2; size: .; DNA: TGTGCCAGCAGCTTAGGGCTAGCGGGGGGGCGGGGGCAGTTCTTC; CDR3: CASSLGLAGGRGQFF
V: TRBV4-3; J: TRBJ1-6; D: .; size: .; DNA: TGCGCCAGCAGCCAAGGCGGCACCTCAAATTCACCCCTCCACTTT; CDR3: CASSQGGTSNSPLHF
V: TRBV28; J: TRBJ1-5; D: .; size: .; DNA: TGTGCCAGCAGTTCTTATAGCAATCAGCCCCAGCATTTT; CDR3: CASSSYSNQPQHF
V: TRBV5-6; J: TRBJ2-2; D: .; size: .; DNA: TGTGCCAGCAGCCTACAGGGACAACCCAACACCGGGGAGCTGTTTTTT; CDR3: CASSLQGQPNTGELFF
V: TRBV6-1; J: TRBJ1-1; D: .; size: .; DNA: TGTGCCAGCAGGTCAAACACTGAAGCTTTCTTT; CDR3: CASRSNTEAFF
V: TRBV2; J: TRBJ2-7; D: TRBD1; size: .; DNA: TGTGCCAGCAGGAGTGCGCGAGTAAGGGGACAGGGGCGCTACGAGCAGTACTTC; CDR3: CASRSARVRGQGRYEQYF
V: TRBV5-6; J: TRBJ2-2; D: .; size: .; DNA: TGTGCCAGCAGCTTGTATGGGAGTGGTAGCACCGGGGAGCTGTTTTTT; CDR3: CASSLYGSGSTGELFF
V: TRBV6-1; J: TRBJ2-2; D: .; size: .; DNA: TGTGCCAGCAGATTACACCCCGGGGAGCTGTTTTTT; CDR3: CASRLHPGELFF
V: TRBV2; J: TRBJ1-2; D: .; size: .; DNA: TGTGCCAGCAGTGAAGCGCGAGGTCAGGGGAACTATGGCTACACCTTC; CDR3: CASSEARGQGNYGYTF
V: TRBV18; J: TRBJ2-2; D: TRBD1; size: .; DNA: TGTGCCAGCTCACCGCGACAGGGGGTCGGGGAGCTGTTTTTT; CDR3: CASSPRQGVGELFF
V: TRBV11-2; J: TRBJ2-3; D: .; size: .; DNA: TGTGCCAGCAGCTTACTCGATTTGACTAGCACAGATACGCAGTATTTT; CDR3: CASSLLDLTSTDTQYF
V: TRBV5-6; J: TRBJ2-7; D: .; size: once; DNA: TGTGCCAGCAGCTTAGCAGGGCCATCCGAGCAGTACTTC; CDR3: CASSLAGPSEQYF
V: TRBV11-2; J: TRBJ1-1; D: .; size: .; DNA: TGTGCCAGCAGCTTCAGGGGTCGGGAAGCTTTCTTT; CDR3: CASSFRGREAFF
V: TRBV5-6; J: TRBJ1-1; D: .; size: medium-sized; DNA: TGTGCCAGCAGCTTGGGCTCCAGGGGTGCTGAAGCTTTCTTT; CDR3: CASSLGSRGAEAFF
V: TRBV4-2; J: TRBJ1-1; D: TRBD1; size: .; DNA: TGTGCCAGCAGCTCTCGACAGGGGATGAACACTGAAGCTTTCTTT; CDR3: CASSSRQGMNTEAFF
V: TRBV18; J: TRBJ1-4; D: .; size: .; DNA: TGTGCCAGCGCCTATGCGGGTCCTAATGAAAAACTGTTTTTT; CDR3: CASAYAGPNEKLFF
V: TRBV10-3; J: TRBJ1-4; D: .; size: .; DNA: TGTGCCATCGTTCGGCAGCCAGGAGAAAAACTGTTTTTT; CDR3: CAIVRQPGEKLFF
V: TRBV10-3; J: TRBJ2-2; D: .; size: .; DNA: TGTGCCATCAGTGTAACAGGGAGGGGCTCAGGCACCGGGGAGCTGTTTTTT; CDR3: CAISVTGRGSGTGELFF
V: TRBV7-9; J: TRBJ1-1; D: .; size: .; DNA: TGTGCCAGCAGCATCACTAAGGACACTGAAGCTTTCTTT; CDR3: CASSITKDTEAFF
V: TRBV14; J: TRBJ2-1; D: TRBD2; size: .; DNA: TGTGCCAGCAGCCAAGACCTAGCGGGGGTCGTTTTCTTC; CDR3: CASSQDLAGVVFF
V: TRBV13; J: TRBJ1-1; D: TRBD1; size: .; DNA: TGTGCCAGCAGGGGACAGAGCAACACTGAAGCTTTCTTT; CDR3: CASRGQSNTEAFF
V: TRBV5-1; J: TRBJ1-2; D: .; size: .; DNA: TGCGCCAGCAGCGCCAGACAGGCCCCCAGGAAGGGCTACACCTTC; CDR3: CASSARQAPRKGYTF
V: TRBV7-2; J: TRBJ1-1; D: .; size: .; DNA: TGTGCCAGCAGCGAAGGACTTACTAACACTGAAGCTTTCTTT; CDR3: CASSEGLTNTEAFF
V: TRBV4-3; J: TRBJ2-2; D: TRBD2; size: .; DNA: TGCGCCAGCAGCCAAGTAGTTCCCGGGACTAGTTTTTTGGCCGGGGAGCTGTTTTTT; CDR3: CASSQVVPGTSFLAGELFF
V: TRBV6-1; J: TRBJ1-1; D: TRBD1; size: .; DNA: TGTGCCAGCAGTGGCCCGGGACAGGGAAGCCGCATGAACACTGAAGCTTTCTTT; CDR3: CASSGPGQGSRMNTEAFF
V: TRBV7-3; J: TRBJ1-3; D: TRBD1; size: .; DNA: TGTGCCAGCAGCTTATCCGGGACAGCTGGAAACACCATATATTTT; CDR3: CASSLSGTAGNTIYF
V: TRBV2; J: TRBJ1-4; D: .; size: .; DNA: TGTGCCAGCAGTCCTCGACAGGTCGGCGAAAAACTGTTTTTT; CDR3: CASSPRQVGEKLFF
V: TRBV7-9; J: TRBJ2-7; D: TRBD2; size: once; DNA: TGTGCCAGCAGCTTAGGGCTAGCGGGGCGCTCCTACGAGCAGTACTTC; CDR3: CASSLGLAGRSYEQYF
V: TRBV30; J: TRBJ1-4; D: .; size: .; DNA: TGTGCCTGGAGTGGGCGGGTAGGGAATGAAAAACTGTTTTTT; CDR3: CAWSGRVGNEKLFF
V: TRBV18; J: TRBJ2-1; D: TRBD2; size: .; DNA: TGTGCCAGCTCACCAGCTAGCGGGGGGGCATCCTACAATGAGCAGTTCTTC; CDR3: CASSPASGGASYNEQFF
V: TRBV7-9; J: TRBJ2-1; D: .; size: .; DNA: TGTGCCAGCAGCTTAGCTATCTCTGCAGTCTCCTACAATGAGCAGTTCTTC; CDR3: CASSLAISAVSYNEQFF
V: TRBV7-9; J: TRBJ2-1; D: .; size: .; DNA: TGTGCCAGCAGCACGGGAGACCTTTACTACAATGAGCAGTTCTTC; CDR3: CASSTGDLYYNEQFF
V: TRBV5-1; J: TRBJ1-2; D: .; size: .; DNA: TGCGCCAGCAGCTTGGCAGACTACTATGGCTACACCTTC; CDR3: CASSLADYYGYTF
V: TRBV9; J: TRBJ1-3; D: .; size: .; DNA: TGTGCCAGCAGCGTTAGTGGAGAGAAGCGAAACACCATATATTTT; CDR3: CASSVSGEKRNTIYF
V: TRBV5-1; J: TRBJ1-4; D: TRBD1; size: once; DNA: TGCGCCAGCAGCCCGGTGACAGGGTATGAAAAACTGTTTTTT; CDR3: CASSPVTGYEKLFF
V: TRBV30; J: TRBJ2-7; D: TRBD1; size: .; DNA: TGTGCCTGGAGGGACAGGTTGAGCTCCTACGAGCAGTACTTC; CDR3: CAWRDRLSSYEQYF
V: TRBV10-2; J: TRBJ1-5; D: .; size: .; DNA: TGCGCCAGCAGTGCGGGGGGCAATCAGCCCCAGCATTTT; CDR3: CASSAGGNQPQHF
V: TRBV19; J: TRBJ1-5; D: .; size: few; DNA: TGTGCCAGTACGATGAGAAAATATCAGCCCCAGCATTTT; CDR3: CASTMRKYQPQHF
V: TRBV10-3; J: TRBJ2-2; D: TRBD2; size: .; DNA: TGTGCCATCAGAGGAGTAAGCGGGGGGGCCGGGGAGCTGTTTTTT; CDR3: CAIRGVSGGAGELFF
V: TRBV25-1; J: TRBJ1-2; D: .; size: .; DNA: TGTGCCAGCCGGGACACGAAAAACTATGGCTACACCTTC; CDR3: CASRDTKNYGYTF
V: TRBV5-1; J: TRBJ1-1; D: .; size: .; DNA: TGCGCCAGCAGCTTGGGATTTGGGAACCGGGGCACTGAAGCTTTCTTT; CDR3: CASSLGFGNRGTEAFF
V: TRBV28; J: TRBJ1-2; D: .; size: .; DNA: TGTGCCAGCACTAGGGGGAACTATGGCTACACCTTC; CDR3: CASTRGNYGYTF
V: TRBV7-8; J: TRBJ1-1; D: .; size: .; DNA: TGTGCCAGCAGCCCAAGGACAACTGAAGCTTTCTTT; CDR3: CASSPRTTEAFF
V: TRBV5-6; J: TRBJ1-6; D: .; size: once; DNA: TGTGCCAGCAGCTTGAGGGCAGGGACTCTCTATAATTCACCCCTCCACTTT; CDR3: CASSLRAGTLYNSPLHF
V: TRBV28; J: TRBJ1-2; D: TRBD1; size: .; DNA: TGTGCCAGCAGTTTCGGGGACAGGGGCTATGGCTACACCTTC; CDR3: CASSFGDRGYGYTF
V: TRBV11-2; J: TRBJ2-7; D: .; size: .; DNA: TGTGCCAGCAGTCTTATGACTGTCTCCTACGAGCAGTACTTC; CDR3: CASSLMTVSYEQYF
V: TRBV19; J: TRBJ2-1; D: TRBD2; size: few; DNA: TGTGCCACAGAGCGGGGGGGCGGGAATGAGCAGTTCTTC; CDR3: CATERGGGNEQFF
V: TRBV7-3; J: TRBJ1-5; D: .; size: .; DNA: TGTGCCAGCAGCTTAAAAGGGGATCAGCCCCAGCATTTT; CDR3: CASSLKGDQPQHF
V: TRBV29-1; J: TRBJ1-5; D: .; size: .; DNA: TGCAGCGTTGTGACGGGGAATCAGCCCCAGCATTTT; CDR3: CSVVTGNQPQHF
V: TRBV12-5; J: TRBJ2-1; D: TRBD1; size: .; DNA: TGTGCTAGTGGTTGGGGGTGGGACAAGGGGGCCAATGAGCAGTTCTTC; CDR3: CASGWGWDKGANEQFF
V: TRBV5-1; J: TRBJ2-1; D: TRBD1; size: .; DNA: TGCGCCAGCAGCCCCCGGGACAGTTTCAATGAGCAGTTCTTC; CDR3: CASSPRDSFNEQFF
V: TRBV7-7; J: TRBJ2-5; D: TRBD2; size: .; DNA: TGTGCCAGCAGCTTAGGACTAGCGGGTCAAGAGACCCAGTACTTC; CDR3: CASSLGLAGQETQYF
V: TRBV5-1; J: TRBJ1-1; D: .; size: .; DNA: TGCGCCAGCAGCTTGGAAGGAGGGGAAGCTTTCTTT; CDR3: CASSLEGGEAFF
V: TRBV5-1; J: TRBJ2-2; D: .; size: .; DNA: TGCGCCAGCAGCTTGGAAGCAGGGACCGGGGAGCTGTTTTTT; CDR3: CASSLEAGTGELFF
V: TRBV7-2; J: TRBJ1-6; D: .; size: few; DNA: TGTGCCAGCAGCTTAGTAGCCCCTCCCCTCCACTTT; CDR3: CASSLVAPPLHF
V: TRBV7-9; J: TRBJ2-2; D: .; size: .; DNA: TGTGCCAGCAGCCAACAGGTTTCGAACACCGGGGAGCTGTTTTTT; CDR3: CASSQQVSNTGELFF
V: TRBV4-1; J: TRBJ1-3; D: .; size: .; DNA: TGCGCCAGCAGCCAAGAAGGAGGTCCTGGAAACACCATATATTTT; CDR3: CASSQEGGPGNTIYF
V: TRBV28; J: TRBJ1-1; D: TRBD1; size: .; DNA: TGTGCCAGCAATCCAGGGGGCATGAACACTGAAGCTTTCTTT; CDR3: CASNPGGMNTEAFF